This TCR beta chain was identified during a study of response to subunit inactivated influenza vaccine. This clonotype occurred a few times. TCRdb processed the RT-PCR reads anew with MiXCR; each CDR3 protein has one entry. Here the sample spans hundreds of thousands of distinct CDR3 sequences, roughly 15% being singletons. The CDR3 covers 12 residues. Trimming removed 6 bases at V and 4 bases at J, with 7 bases between. Germline V gives CDR1 KGHSH, CDR2 LQKENI. The rearrangement joins TRBV18 to TRBJ2-1, with no clear D. This sample comprised PBMCs from blood, obtained 14 to 15 days before vaccination. The sequence came from a man between 45 and 60 years old who received an inactivated influenza vaccine. CDR3 in amino acids: CASSIRYNEQFF. The CDR3 nucleotides are TGTGCCAGCTCCATACGGTACAATGAGCAGTTCTTC.